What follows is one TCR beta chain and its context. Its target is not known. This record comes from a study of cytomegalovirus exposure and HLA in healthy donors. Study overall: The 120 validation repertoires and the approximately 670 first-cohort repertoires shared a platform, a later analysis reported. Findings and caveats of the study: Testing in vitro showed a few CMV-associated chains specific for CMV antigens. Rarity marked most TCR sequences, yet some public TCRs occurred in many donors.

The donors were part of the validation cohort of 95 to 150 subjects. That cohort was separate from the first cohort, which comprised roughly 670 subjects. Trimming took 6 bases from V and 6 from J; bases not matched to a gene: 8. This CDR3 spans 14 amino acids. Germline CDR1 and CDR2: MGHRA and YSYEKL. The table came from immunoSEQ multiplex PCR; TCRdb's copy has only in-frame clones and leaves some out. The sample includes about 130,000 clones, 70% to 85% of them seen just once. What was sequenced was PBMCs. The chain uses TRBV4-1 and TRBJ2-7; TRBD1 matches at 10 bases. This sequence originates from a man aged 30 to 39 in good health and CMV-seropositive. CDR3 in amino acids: CASRTGQGLAEQYF. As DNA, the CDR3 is TGCGCCAGCAGGACGGGACAGGGGTTGGCCGAGCAGTACTTC.